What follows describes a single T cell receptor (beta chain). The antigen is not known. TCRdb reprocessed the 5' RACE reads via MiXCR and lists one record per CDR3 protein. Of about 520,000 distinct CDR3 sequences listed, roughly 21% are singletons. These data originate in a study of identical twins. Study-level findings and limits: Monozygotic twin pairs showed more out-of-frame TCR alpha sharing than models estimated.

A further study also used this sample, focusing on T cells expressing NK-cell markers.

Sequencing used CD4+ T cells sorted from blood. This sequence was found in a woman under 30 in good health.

Written as DNA, the CDR3 is TGCGCCAGCAGGCAGACTAGCGGGAGCTCCTACGAGCAGTACTTC. This translates into CASRQTSGSSYEQYF. The rearrangement links TRBV5-1 to TRBJ2-7; 12 bases match TRBD2. CDR1 is SGHRS and CDR2 is YFSETQ in the germline V gene. This CDR3 has 15 residues. The V gene end was trimmed by 5 bases and the J gene end by 0 bases; junction bases not matched to a gene: 3.